Shown below are 17 T cell receptor beta chains from a single sample sequenced in a study of CD8+CD57+ T cells in acquired aplastic anemia. CDR3 and TCR beta VDJ profiling relied on genomic DNA as the template. MiXCR, run by TCRdb on the reads, gives a single entry per CDR3 protein. The table includes around 170,000 distinct CDR3 sequences, 55% to 70% detected once. Sequencing was done on a sample of sorted CD4+, CD8+, or CD8+CD57+ T cells (not recorded which) from PBMCs. Every receptor here comes from a human donor in good health.

The chain is built from TRBV7-3 and TRBJ1-1; unclear D gene. V lost 5 bases to trimming and J lost 1 base, with 11 bases between them. CDR3 size: 14 residues. CDR1 and CDR2 (germline): SGHTA, FQGTGA. This CDR3 reads CASSATAQNTEAFF. The CDR3 region has the DNA TGTGCCAGCAGCGCCACCGCGCAGAACACTGAAGCTTTCTTT.

CDR3 residues: CASRGEVWGTEAFF. The DNA for the CDR3 is TGTGCCAGCAGGGGTGAAGTTTGGGGCACTGAAGCTTTCTTT. The V call is TRBV7-6, the J call TRBJ1-1; D call uncertain. Trimming removed 6 bases at V and 4 bases at J, with 15 bases between. Germline values: CDR1 SGHVS, CDR2 FNYEAQ. The CDR3 runs to 14 residues.

The count of this clonotype is one. The CDR3 nucleotides are TGTGCCAGCAGACGTGCCGGGACTAGCGGGGGCCACTACGAGCAGTACTTC. This gives the protein CASRRAGTSGGHYEQYF. The chain joins TRBV7-9 to TRBJ2-7, with 14 nucleotides matching TRBD2. This CDR3 region has 17 residues. The V and J ends lost 6 bases and 3 bases, in that order; junction bases with no gene match: 10. CDR1 and CDR2 (germline): SEHNR, FQNEAQ (reference sequence).

The rearrangement uses TRBV2 and TRBJ1-5; D perhaps matches TRBD1 (5 bases). The CDR3 is 15 amino acids. Trimming took off 3 bases at V and 5 bases at J, with 14 bases between the two ends. Per the germline V gene, CDR1 is SNHLY and CDR2 is FYNNEI. CDR3 sequence: CASSERPGQDQPQHF. In DNA form, the CDR3 reads TGTGCCAGCAGTGAGAGGCCAGGGCAGGATCAGCCCCAGCATTTT.

This clonotype was seen only a few times. V gene TRBV5-1 combines with J gene TRBJ2-7; D ambiguous. The CDR3 covers 14 residues. The germline V gene encodes CDR1 SGHRS and CDR2 YFSETQ. Trimming cost V 1 base and J 0 bases, with 8 bases left between them. The DNA of the CDR3 is TGCGCCAGCAGCTTGAACAGCTACTCCTACGAGCAGTACTTC. Its translation is CASSLNSYSYEQYF.

This clonotype showed up just a few times. The chain is built from TRBV11-2 and TRBJ2-3, with 9 bases fitting TRBD1. The CDR3 has 21 residues. V trimming: 1 base; J trimming: 0 bases; junction bases outside the gene matches: 17. CDR1 is SGHAT, CDR2 FQNNGV, per germline. The CDR3 region is CASSLGRTGEGGKDSTDTQYF. CDR3 DNA: TGTGCCAGCAGCTTAGGGAGGACAGGGGAGGGGGGGAAAGACAGCACAGATACGCAGTATTTT.

This clonotype was observed at least ten times. V usage is TRBV10-2 and J usage is TRBJ2-2; D unresolved. The CDR3 sequence is 13 residues long. Germline values: CDR1 WSHSY, CDR2 SAAADI. V dropped 4 bases and J dropped 4 bases, with 7 bases sitting between them. In DNA form, the CDR3 reads TGCGCCAGCAGTGTCGGAACCACCGGGGAGCTGTTTTTT. Residues: CASSVGTTGELFF.

This chain connects TRBV4-1 to TRBJ2-4; 10 bases map to TRBD2. With V trimmed by 1 base and J by 8 bases, 8 bases remained unmatched. The CDR3 is 16 amino acids. Germline-derived CDR1 and CDR2 are MGHRA and YSYEKL. CDR3 loop: CASSQAASGSSDIQYF. The CDR3 coding sequence is TGCGCCAGCAGCCAAGCTGCTAGCGGGAGTTCGGACATTCAGTACTTC.

This clonotype was seen many times. This chain connects TRBV13 to TRBJ2-5, with a tentative D call TRBD1 (6 bases). The germline V gene encodes CDR1 PRHDT and CDR2 FYEKMQ (reference sequence). The CDR3 is made up of 14 amino acids. V shed 5 bases and J shed 5 bases, with 15 bases lying between them. For the CDR3, the DNA is TGTGCCAGCAGCCTTAGGCAGGGGCGGGAGACCCAGTACTTC. Amino acid sequence: CASSLRQGRETQYF.

The J gene is TRBJ1-2, the V gene TRBV20-1; D not certain. The CDR3 extends over 15 amino acids. CDR1 and CDR2 (germline): DFQATT, SNEGSKA (reference sequence). Trimming took off 0 bases at V and 2 bases at J, with 13 bases between the two ends. In nucleotides, the CDR3 is TGCAGTGCTAGAGATACGGGGTGGTACAACTATGGCTACACCTTC. Protein: CSARDTGWYNYGYTF.

This clonotype appeared a single time. The V call is TRBV20-1, the J call TRBJ2-5; D might be TRBD2 (6 bases). Matching the DNA end better, TRBJ2-7 makes the J call doubtful. Germline-derived CDR1 and CDR2 are DFQATT and SNEGSKA (reference sequence). The CDR3 covers 13 residues. Here the CDR3 reads CSASGTQVYEQYF. The CDR3 nucleotides are TGCAGTGCTTCCGGGACTCAAGTCTACGAGCAGTACTTC.

The rearrangement links TRBV20-1 to TRBJ1-3, with D hard to call. The CDR3 is 14 residues long. Looked up from germline, CDR1 is DFQATT and CDR2 is SNEGSKA (reference sequence). Deletions cut 6 bases from V and 1 base from J, with 13 bases between. The CDR3 here is CSAGSQPSGNTIYF. The DNA of the CDR3 is TGCAGTGCAGGAAGTCAACCTTCTGGAAACACCATATATTTT.

This rearrangement joins TRBV19 to TRBJ2-7, with TRBD2 identical over 15 bases. With V trimmed by 5 bases and J by 0 bases, 8 bases remained unmatched. Germline V CDR1 and CDR2: LNHDA, SQIVND (reference sequence). This CDR3 has 18 residues. CDR3 sequence (DNA): TGTGCCAGTAGTTCGGGACTAGCGGGAGGAAGTAGCTCCTACGAGCAGTACTTC. This codes for CASSSGLAGGSSSYEQYF.

The chain has TRBV7-2 and TRBJ2-3; D possibly corresponds to TRBD2 (5 bases). The germline V gene encodes CDR1 SGHTA and CDR2 FQGNSA. The CDR3 runs 16 residues. Trimming cost V 6 bases and J 1 base, with 17 bases left between them. The CDR3 coding sequence is TGTGCCAGCAGTCCTCCGAGCGGTTGGGGCACAGATACGCAGTATTTT. Its protein product is CASSPPSGWGTDTQYF.

This clonotype was detected many times. This sequence joins TRBV19 and TRBJ2-7, with D possibly being TRBD1 (6 bases). V was shortened by 1 base and J by 4 bases, with 14 bases between the two germline ends. The germline CDR1 and CDR2 sequences are LNHDA and SQIVND (reference sequence). The CDR3 is made up of 15 amino acids. The CDR3 loop is CASSIGPGVGYEQYF. The CDR3 DNA follows: TGTGCCAGTAGTATAGGTCCAGGGGTAGGGTACGAGCAGTACTTC.

This clonotype was seen at least ten times. The genes are TRBV11-2 and TRBJ2-7; D remains unclear. The CDR3 length is 13 residues. In germline, CDR1 is SGHAT, CDR2 FQNNGV. V shed 2 bases and J shed 5 bases, with 10 bases lying between them. The CDR3 DNA is TGTGCCAGCAGCTTACCCCCGGCTAACGAGCAGTACTTC. The encoded protein is CASSLPPANEQYF.

A note on this clonotype: Germline and junction disagree at one end, which may indicate a read error. This chain connects TRBV5-6 to TRBJ2-1, with 8 bases identical to TRBD1. The CDR3 contains 11 residues. Germline CDR1 and CDR2: SGHDT and YYEEEE. The CDR3 loop is CANSPTGAGFF. The CDR3 coding sequence is TGTGCCAACAGCCCGACAGGGGCAGGGTTCTTC.